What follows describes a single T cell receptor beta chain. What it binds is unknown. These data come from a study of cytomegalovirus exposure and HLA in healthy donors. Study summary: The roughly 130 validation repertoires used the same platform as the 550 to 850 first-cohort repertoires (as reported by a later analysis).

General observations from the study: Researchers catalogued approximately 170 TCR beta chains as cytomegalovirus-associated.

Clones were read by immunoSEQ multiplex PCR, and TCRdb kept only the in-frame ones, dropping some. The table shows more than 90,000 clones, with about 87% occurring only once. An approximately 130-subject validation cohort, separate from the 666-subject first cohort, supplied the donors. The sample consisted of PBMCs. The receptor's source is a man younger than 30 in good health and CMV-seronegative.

Here the CDR3 DNA reads TGTGCCAGCAGCCGACAGGGGGCGGGGGAGACCCAGTACTTC. Its translation: CASSRQGAGETQYF. The chain joins TRBV5-6 to TRBJ2-5; 10 positions match TRBD1. The CDR3 length is 14 residues. The V and J ends lost 4 bases and 5 bases, in that order; junction bases with no gene match: 5. Germline V CDR1 and CDR2: SGHDT, YYEEEE.